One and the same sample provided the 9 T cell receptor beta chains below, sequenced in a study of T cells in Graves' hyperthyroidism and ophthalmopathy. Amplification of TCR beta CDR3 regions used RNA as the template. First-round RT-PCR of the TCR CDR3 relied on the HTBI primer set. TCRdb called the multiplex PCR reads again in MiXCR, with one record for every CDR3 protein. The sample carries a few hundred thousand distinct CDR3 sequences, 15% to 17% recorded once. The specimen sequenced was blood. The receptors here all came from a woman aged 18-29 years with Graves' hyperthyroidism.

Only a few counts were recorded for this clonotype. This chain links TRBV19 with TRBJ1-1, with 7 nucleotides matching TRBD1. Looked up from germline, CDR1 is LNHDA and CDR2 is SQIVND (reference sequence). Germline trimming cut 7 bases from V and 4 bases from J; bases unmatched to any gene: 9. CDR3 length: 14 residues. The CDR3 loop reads CASISPGGITEAFF. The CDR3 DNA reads TGTGCCAGTATTTCCCCAGGGGGTATCACTGAAGCTTTCTTT.

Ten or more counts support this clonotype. CDR3 loop: CAISASGQNNQPQHF. CDR3 bases: TGTGCCATCAGCGCATCTGGACAGAACAATCAGCCCCAGCATTTT. The V gene is TRBV10-3, the J gene TRBJ1-5, with a weak D call TRBD1 (6 bases). Germline V gene sequence: CDR1 ENHRY, CDR2 SYGVKD. This CDR3 is 15 amino acids long. V was cut by 6 bases and J by 3 bases, with 15 bases left in between.

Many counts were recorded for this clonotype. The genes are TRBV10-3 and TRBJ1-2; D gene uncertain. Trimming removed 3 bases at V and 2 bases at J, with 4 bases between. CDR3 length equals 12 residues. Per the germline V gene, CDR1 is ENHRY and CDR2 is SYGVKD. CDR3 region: CAISEPNYGYTF. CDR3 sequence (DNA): TGTGCCATCAGTGAACCAAACTATGGCTACACCTTC.

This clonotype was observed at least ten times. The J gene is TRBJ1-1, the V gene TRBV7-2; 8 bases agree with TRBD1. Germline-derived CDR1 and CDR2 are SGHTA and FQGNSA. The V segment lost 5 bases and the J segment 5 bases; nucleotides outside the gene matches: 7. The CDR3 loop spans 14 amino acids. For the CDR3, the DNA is TGTGCCAGCAGCCCCGGACAGGGTGGGACTGAAGCTTTCTTT. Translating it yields CASSPGQGGTEAFF.

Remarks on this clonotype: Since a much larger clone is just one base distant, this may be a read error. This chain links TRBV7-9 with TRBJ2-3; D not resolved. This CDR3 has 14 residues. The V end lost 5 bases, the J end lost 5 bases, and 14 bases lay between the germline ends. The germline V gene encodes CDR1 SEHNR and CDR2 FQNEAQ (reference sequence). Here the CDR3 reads CASSLSSSRDTQYF. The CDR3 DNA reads TGTGCCAGCAGCCTAAGCTCCTCGAGAGATACGCAGTATTTT.

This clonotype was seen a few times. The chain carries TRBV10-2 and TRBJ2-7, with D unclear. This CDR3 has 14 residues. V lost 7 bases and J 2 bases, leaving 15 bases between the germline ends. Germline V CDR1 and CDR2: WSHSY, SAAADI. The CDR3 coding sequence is TGCGCCAGCACTTGGACCATCCCTCCCTACGAGCAGTACTTC. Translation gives CASTWTIPPYEQYF.

CDR3 residues: CASSSDSRQFF. CDR3 DNA sequence: TGTGCCAGCAGCTCGGACTCCCGGCAGTTCTTC. V gene TRBV7-9 combines with J gene TRBJ2-1; D is perhaps TRBD2 (5 bases). This CDR3 is 11 amino acids long. CDR1 is SEHNR and CDR2 is FQNEAQ in the germline V gene (reference sequence). Trimming removed 4 bases from V and 12 bases from J, with 10 bases in between.

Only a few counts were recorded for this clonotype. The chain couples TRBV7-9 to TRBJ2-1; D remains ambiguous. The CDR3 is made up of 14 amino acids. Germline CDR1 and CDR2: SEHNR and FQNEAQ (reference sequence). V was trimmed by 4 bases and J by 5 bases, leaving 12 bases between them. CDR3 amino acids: CASSSRREHNEQFF. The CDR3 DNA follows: TGTGCCAGCAGCTCCCGTCGAGAACACAATGAGCAGTTCTTC.

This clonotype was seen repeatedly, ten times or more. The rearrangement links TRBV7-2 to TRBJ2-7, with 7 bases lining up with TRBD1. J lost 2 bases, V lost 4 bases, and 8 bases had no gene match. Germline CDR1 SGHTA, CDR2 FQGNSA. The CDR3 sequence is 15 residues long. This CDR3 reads CASSYRAGGTYEQYF. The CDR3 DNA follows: TGTGCCAGCAGCTACCGGGCAGGGGGAACCTACGAGCAGTACTTC.